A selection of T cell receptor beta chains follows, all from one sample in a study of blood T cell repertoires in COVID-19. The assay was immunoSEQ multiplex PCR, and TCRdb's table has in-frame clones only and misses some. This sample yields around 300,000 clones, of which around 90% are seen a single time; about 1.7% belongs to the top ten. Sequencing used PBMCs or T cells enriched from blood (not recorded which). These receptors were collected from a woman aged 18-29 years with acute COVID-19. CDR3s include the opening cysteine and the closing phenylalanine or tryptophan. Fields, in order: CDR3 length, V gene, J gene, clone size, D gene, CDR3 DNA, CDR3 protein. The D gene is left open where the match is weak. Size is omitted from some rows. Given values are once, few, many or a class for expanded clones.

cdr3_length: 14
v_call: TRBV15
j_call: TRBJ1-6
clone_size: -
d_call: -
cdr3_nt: TGTGCCACCAGCAGAGAGACAGGCGGCTCACCCCTCCACTTT
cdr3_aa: CATSRETGGSPLHF

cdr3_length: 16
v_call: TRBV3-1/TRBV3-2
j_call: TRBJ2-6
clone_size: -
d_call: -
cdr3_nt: TGTGCCAGCAGCCAAGGTCGGAGGTCTGGGGCCAACGTCCTGACTTTC
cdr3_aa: CASSQGRRSGANVLTF

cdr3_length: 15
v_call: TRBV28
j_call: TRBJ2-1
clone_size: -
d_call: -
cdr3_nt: TGTGCCAGCAGTTTCCGGGGAGTCGTCTACAATGAGCAGTTCTTC
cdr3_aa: CASSFRGVVYNEQFF

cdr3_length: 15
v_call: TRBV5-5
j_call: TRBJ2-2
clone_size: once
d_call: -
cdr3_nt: TGTGCCAGCAGCATCGACAGAGGAGGGGCCGGGGAGCTGTTTTTT
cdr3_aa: CASSIDRGGAGELFF

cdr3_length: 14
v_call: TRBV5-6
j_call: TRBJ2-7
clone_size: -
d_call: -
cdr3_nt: TGTGCCAGCAGCCCTCGGACAGACTCCTACGAGCAGTACTTC
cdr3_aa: CASSPRTDSYEQYF

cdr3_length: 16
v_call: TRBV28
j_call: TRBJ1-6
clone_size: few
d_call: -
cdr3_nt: TGTGCCAGCAGTTTACAGCGAAGCTCCTATAATTCACCCCTCCACTTT
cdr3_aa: CASSLQRSSYNSPLHF

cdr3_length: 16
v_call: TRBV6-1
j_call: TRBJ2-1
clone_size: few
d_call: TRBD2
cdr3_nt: TGTGCCAGCAGTGAAGGGACTAGCGGATTCTACAATGAGCAGTTCTTC
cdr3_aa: CASSEGTSGFYNEQFF

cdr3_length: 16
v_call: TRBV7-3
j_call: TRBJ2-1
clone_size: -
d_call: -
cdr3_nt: TGTGCCAGCAGCCCCCCTAGCGCAAGCTCCTACAATGAGCAGTTCTTC
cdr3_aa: CASSPPSASSYNEQFF

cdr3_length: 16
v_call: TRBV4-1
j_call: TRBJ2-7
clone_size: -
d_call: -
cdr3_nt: TGCGCCAGCAGCCAAGGCCCGGGGGGCATTACCTACGAGCAGTACTTC
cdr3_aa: CASSQGPGGITYEQYF

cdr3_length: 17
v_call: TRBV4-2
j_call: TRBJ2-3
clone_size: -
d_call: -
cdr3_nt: TGTGCCAGCAGCCAACTACCTGGGGGGATCAGGGCAGATACGCAGTATTTT
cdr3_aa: CASSQLPGGIRADTQYF

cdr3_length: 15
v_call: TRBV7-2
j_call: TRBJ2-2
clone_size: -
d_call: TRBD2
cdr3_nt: TGTGCCAGCAGCTCGGGACTAGTGATGGCCGGGGAGCTGTTTTTT
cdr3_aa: CASSSGLVMAGELFF

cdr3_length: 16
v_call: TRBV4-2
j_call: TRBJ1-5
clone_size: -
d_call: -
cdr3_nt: TGTGCCAGCAGCCAAGATACCGGGAGGGGCAATCAGCCCCAGCATTTT
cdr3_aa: CASSQDTGRGNQPQHF

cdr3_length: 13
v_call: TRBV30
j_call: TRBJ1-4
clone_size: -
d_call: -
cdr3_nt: TGTGCCTGGGCCCCGGGGGTAGGGGAAAAACTGTTTTTT
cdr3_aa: CAWAPGVGEKLFF

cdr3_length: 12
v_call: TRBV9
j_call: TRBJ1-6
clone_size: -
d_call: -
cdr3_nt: TGTGCCAGCAGCGTAGCTGATTCACCCCTCCACTTT
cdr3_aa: CASSVADSPLHF

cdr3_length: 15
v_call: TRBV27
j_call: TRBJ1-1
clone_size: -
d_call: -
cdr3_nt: TGTGCCAGCAGTTTAAAGCGGGGGATGAACACTGAAGCTTTCTTT
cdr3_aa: CASSLKRGMNTEAFF

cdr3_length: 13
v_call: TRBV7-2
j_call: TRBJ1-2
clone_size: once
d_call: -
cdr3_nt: TGTGCCAGCAGCTTACACAGGCCTGGGGGCTACACCTTC
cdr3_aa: CASSLHRPGGYTF

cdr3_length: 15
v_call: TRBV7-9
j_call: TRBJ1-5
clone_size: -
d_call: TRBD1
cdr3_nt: TGTGCCAGCAGCAGACAGGGTTCTGGCAATCAGCCCCAGCATTTT
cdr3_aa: CASSRQGSGNQPQHF

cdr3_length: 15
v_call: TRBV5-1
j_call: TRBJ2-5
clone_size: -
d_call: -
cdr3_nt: TGCGCCAGCAGCTTGGGGGTGGGGCTCCAAGAGACCCAGTACTTC
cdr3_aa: CASSLGVGLQETQYF

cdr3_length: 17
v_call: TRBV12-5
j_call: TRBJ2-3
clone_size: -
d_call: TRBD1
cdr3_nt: TGTGCTAGTGGTTTGGTGGGGATCGGACAGGGGCAAGATACGCAGTATTTT
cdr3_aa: CASGLVGIGQGQDTQYF

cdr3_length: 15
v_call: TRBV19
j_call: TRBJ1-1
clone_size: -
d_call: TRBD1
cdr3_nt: TGTGCCAGTAGAAAGGGGGCTAACAGGCCCGCTGAAGCTTTCTTT
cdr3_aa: CASRKGANRPAEAFF

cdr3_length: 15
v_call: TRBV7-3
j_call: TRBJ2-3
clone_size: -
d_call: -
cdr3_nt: TGTGCCAGCAGCTCCGGACAGCCGCCACAGAATACGCAGTATTTT
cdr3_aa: CASSSGQPPQNTQYF

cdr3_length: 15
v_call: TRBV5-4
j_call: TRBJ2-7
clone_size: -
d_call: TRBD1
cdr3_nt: TGTGCCAGCAGCGGGGGACAGGTCAGCTCCTACGAGCAGTACTTC
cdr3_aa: CASSGGQVSSYEQYF

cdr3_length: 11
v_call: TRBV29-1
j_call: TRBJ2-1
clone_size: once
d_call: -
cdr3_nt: TGCAGCGTCCCTCAGCCTAGGGAGCAGTTCTTC
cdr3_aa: CSVPQPREQFF

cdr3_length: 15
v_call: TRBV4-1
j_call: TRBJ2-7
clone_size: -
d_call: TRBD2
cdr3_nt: TGCGCCAGCAGCCAAGGGAGCGGGGGCGGCTACGAGCAGTACTTC
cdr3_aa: CASSQGSGGGYEQYF

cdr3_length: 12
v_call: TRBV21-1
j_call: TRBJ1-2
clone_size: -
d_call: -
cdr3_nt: TGTGCCAGCAGCTCCCCTCGCGGTGGCTACACCTTC
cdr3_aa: CASSSPRGGYTF

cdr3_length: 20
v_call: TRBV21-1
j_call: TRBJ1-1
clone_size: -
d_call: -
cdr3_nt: TGTGCCAGCAGCAAAACGGGGGCCCTTCCCCCGGGGGGGCGAGACACTGAAGCTTTCTTT
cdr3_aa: CASSKTGALPPGGRDTEAFF

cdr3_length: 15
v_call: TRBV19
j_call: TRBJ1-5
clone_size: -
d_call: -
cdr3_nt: TGTGCCAGTAGTATACGGGAGTATAGCAATCAGCCCCAGCATTTT
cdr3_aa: CASSIREYSNQPQHF

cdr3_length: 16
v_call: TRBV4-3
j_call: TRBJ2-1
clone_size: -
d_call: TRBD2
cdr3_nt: TGCGCCAGCAGCCGATACCCGGGACTAGAGTACAATGAGCAGTTCTTC
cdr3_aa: CASSRYPGLEYNEQFF

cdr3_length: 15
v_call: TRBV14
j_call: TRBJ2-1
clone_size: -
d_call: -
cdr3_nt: TGTGCCAGCAGCCACTCAACTTACTCCTACAATGAGCAGTTCTTC
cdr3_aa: CASSHSTYSYNEQFF

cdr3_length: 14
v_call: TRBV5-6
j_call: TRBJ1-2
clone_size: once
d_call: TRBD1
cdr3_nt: TGTGCCAGCAGCCCCAGGGGGAAGGTCTATGGCTACACCTTC
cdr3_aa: CASSPRGKVYGYTF

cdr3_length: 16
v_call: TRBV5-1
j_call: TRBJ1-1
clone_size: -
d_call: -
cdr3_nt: TGCGCCAGCAGCTTGGCCAGTTGGACAGTAGGCACTGAAGCTTTCTTT
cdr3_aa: CASSLASWTVGTEAFF

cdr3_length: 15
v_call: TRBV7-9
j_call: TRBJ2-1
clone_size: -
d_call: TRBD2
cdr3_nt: TGTGCCAGCAGCTCCAGGACTAGCGCCCACAATGAGCAGTTCTTC
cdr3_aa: CASSSRTSAHNEQFF

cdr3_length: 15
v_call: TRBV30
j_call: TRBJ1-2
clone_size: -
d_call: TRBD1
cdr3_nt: TGTGCCTGGAGTGTATTGACAGGGGGGAACTATGGCTACACCTTC
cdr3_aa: CAWSVLTGGNYGYTF

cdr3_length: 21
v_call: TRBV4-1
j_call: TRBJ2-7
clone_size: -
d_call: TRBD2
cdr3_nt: TGCGCCAGCAGCCAAGCATCTAGCGGGAACGCACCATTTTTTGTGAACTACGAGCAGTACTTC
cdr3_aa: CASSQASSGNAPFFVNYEQYF

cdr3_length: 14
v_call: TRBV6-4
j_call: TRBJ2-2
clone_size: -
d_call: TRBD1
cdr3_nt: TGTGCCAGCAGAACGACAGGGTCCACCGGGGAGCTGTTTTTT
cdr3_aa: CASRTTGSTGELFF

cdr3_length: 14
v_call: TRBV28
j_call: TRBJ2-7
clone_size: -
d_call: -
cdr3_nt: TGTGCCAGCAGTGGGGCCGTTCCGACCTACGAGCAGTACTTC
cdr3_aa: CASSGAVPTYEQYF

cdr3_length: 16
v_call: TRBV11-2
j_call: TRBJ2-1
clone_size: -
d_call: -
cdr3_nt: TGTGCCAGCAGCTTAGGCCCCAGGGGCCCGAATAATGAGCAGTTCTTC
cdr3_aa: CASSLGPRGPNNEQFF

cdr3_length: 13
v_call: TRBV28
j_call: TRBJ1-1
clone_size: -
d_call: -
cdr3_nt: TGTGCCAGCACCCGTCGTAGAAACACTGAAGCTTTCTTT
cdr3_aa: CASTRRRNTEAFF

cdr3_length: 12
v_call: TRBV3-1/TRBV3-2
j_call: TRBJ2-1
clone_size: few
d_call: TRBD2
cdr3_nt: TGTGCCAGCAGCCGGACTAGCGATGAGCAGTTCTTC
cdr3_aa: CASSRTSDEQFF

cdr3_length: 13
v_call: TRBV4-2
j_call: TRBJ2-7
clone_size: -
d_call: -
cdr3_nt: TGTGCCAGCAGCCCGAAAAGCCACTACGAGCAGTACTTC
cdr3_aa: CASSPKSHYEQYF

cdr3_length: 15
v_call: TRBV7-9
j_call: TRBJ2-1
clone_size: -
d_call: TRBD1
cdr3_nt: TGTGCCAGCAGCTCACCGGGACAGCTATACAATGAGCAGTTCTTC
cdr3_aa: CASSSPGQLYNEQFF

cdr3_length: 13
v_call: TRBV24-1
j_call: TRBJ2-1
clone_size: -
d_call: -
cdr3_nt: TGTGCCACCAGTGATTTTCCAGTCACTGAGCAGTTCTTC
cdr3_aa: CATSDFPVTEQFF

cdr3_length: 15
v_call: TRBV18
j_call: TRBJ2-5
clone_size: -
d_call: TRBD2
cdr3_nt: TGTGCCAGCTCACCGCGGATAGCGGGAGAAGGGACCCAGTACTTC
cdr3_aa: CASSPRIAGEGTQYF

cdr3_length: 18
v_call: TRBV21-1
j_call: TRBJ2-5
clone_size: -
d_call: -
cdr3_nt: TGTGCCAGCAGCAAAGGGGCTCGGGCTAGCGGGACCCAAGAGACCCAGTACTTC
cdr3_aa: CASSKGARASGTQETQYF

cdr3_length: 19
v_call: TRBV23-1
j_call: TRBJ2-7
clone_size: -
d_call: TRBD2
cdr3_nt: TGCGCCAGCAGTTCTTCTGACCGACTAGCGGGAGTGACAGCCTACGAGCAGTACTTC
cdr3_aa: CASSSSDRLAGVTAYEQYF

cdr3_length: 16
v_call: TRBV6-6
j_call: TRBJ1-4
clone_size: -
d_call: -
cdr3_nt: TGTGCCAGCAGTTACTCAGCGGCCACAACTAATGAAAAACTGTTTTTT
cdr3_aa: CASSYSAATTNEKLFF